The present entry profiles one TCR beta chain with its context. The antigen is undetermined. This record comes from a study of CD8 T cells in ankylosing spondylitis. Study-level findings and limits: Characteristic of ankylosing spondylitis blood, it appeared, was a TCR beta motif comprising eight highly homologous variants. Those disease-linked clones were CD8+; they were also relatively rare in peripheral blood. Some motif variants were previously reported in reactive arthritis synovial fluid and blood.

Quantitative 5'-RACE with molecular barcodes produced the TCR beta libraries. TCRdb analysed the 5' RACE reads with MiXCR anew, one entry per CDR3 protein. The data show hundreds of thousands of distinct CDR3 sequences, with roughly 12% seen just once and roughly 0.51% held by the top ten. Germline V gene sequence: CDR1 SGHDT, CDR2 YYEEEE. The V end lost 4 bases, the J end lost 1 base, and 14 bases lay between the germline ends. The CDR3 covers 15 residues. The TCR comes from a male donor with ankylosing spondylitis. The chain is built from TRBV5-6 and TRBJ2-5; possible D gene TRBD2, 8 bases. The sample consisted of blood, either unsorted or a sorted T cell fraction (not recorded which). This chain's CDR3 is CASSQRGTAQETQYF. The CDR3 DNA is TGTGCCAGCAGCCAGCGGGGGACAGCCCAAGAGACCCAGTACTTC.